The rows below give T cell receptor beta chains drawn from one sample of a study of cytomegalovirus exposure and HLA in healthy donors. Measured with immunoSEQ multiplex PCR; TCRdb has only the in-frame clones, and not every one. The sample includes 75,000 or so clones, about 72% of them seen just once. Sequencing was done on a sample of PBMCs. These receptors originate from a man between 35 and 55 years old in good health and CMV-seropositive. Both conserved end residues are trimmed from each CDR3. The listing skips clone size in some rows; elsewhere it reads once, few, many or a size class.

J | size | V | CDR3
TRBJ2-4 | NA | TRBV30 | AWNPGGARAKNIQY
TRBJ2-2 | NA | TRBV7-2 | AHRGGNTGELF
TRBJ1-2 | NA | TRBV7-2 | ASSLGHGYT
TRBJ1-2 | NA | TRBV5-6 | ASSLGGGELVYGYT
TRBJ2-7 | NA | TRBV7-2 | ASSYVRGTLYEQY
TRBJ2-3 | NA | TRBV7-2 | ASSSRQGNGDTQY
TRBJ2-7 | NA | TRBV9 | ASSVDQSSYEQY
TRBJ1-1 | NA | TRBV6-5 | ASSSEGTMNTEAF
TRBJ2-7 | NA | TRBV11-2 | ASSLSAGLSYEQY
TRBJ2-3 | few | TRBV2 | AGQDSTSTDTQY
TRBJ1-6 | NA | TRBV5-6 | ASSLFGRASVSPLH
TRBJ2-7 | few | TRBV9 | ASSVARHSSEQY
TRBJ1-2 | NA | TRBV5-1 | ASRQTGTGGRDGYT
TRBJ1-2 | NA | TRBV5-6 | ASRHQYRGLTDGYT
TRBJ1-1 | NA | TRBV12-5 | ASGPQVNTEAF
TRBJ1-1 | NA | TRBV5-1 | ASSITGGSEAF
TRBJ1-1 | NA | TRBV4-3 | ASSQDYGGSDEAF
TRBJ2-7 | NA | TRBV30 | AWVHRGRSYEQY
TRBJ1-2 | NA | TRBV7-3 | ASSLSGAGGGGYT
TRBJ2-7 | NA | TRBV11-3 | ASSHRHKTAYEQY
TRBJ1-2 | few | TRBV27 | ASSFGQGDGYT
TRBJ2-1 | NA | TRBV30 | AWSAIAGGYNEQF
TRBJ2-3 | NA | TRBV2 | ASSEIGGGRTDTQY
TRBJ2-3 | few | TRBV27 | ASSLSTSRREY
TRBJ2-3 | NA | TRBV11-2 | ASSPRSSGGEDTQY
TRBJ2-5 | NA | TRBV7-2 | ASSFWAGGPQETQY
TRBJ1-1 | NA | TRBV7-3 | ASSGDRSTEAF
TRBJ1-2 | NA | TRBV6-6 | ASSYTDRDGYT
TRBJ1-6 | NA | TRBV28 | ASSSLWGGQGASPLH
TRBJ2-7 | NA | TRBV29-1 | SVGKDRAPFSYEQY
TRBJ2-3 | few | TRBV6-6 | ASYATGGGTDTQY
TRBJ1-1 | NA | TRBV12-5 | ASGLDREAF
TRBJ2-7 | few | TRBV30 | AWSPGRVYEQY
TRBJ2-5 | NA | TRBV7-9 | ASSLGQATQY
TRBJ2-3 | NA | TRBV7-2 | ASSLVAGVTDTQY
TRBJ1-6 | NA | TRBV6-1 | ASCGTGLNSPLH
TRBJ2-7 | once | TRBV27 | ASSPISPGQGVYEQY
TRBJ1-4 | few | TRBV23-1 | ASSQPTEGYNEKLF
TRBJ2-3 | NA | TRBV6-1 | AATGDSPTQY
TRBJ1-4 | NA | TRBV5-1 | ASSLTGEKLF
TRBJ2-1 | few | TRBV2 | ASVLAGAYSYNEQF
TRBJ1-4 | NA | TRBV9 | ASSVTGNNEKLF
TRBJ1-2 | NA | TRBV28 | ASSAQVGLYGYT
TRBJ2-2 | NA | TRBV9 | ASSAPFAGELF
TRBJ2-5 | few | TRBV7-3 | ASSKGLRETQY
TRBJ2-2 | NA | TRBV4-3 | ASSPGGGGELF
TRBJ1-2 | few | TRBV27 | ASAEGAGFYGYT
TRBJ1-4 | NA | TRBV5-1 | ASSLGQGREKLF
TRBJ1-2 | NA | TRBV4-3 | ASSQDPGGRDYGYT